This TCR beta chain derives from a study of cytomegalovirus exposure and HLA in healthy donors. Whole-study results and caveats: Cytomegalovirus status, reportedly, was diagnosed with high specificity and sensitivity by the classifier.

Amplification used 60 Vbeta primers and 13 Jbeta primers. Method: immunoSEQ multiplex PCR; TCRdb's copy keeps in-frame clones and lacks some. The profile shows roughly 120,000 clones, about three quarters of them singletons. The germline gives CDR1 MNHEY, CDR2 SMNVEV (reference sequence). The CDR3 is 14 amino acids. The V end was cut by 2 bases, the J end by 4 bases, with 9 bases between. Note on this clone: Its antigen is unknown. This sample also contains other DNA sequences that code for the same CDR3.

This receptor was taken from a woman in her 30s in good health and CMV-seronegative. The V call is TRBV27, the J call TRBJ1-5; D remains ambiguous. The sample comprised PBMCs. CDR3 in DNA: TGTGCCAGCAGTTTACTTGGAGGGAATCAGCCCCAGCATTTT. The encoded protein is CASSLLGGNQPQHF.